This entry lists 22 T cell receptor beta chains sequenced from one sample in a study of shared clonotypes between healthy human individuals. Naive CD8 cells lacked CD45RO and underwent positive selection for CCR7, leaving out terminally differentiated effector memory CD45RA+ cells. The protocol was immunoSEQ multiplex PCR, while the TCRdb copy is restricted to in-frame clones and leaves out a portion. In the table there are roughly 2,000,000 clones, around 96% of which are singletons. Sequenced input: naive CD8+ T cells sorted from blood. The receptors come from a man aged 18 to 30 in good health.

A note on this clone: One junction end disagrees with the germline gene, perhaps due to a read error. The CDR3 reads CASSPPSFEQYF. The CDR3 region has the DNA TGTGCCAGCAGCCCTCCCTCCTTCGAGCAGTACTTC. This chain uses TRBV28 with TRBJ2-7, with no clear D. Germline assignment: CDR1 MDHEN and CDR2 SYDVKM. CDR3 length: 12 amino acids.

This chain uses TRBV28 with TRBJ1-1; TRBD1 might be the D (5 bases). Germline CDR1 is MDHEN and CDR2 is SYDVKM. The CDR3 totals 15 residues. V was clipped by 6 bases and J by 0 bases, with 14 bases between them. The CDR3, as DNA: TGTGCCAGCAGAATAGCGGGACGGTTGAACACTGAAGCTTTCTTT. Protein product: CASRIAGRLNTEAFF.

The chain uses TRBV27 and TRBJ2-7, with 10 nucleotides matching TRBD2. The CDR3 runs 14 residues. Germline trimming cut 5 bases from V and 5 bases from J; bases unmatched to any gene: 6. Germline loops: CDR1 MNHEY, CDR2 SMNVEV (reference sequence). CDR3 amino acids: CASSPSGSRNEQYF. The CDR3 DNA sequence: TGTGCCAGCAGTCCTAGCGGGAGTCGAAACGAGCAGTACTTC.

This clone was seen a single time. CDR3 loop: CASSYSSGWGNTIYF. The CDR3, as DNA: TGTGCCAGCAGTTACTCCTCTGGATGGGGAAACACCATATATTTT. The V and J genes are TRBV6-5 and TRBJ1-3; the D is unclear. The CDR3 extends over 15 amino acids. Per the germline V gene, CDR1 is MNHEY and CDR2 is SVGAGI. V was cut by 0 bases and J by 4 bases, with 10 bases left in between.

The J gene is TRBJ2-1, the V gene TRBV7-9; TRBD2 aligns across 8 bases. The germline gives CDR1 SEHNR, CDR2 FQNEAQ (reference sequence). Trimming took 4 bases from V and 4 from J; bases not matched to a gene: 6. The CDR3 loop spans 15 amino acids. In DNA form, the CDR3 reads TGTGCCAGCAGCTCAAGCGGGGGCCAATACAATGAGCAGTTCTTC. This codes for CASSSSGGQYNEQFF.

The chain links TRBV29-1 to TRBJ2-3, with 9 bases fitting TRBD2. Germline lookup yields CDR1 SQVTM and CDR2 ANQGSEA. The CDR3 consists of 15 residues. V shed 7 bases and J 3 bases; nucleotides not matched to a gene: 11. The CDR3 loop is CSALAGEIVTDTQYF. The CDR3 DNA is TGCAGCGCTTTAGCGGGAGAGATAGTGACAGATACGCAGTATTTT.

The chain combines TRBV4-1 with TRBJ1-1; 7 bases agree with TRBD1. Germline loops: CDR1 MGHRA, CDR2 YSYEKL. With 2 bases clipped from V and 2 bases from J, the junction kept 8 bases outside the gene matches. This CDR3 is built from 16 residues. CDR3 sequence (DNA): TGCGCCAGCAGCCAACTACCGGGACAGCCAAACACTGAAGCTTTCTTT. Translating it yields CASSQLPGQPNTEAFF.

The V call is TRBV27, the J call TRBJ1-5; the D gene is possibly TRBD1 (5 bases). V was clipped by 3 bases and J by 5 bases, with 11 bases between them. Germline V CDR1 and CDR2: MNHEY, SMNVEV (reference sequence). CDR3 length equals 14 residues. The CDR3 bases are TGTGCCAGCAGTTTTATAGGGGATGATCAGCCCCAGCATTTT. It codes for CASSFIGDDQPQHF.

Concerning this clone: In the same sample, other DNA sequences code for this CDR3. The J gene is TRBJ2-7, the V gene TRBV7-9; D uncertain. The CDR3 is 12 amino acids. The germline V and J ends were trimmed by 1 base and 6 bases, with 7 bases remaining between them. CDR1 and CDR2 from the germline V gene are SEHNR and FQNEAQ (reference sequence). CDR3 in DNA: TGTGCCAGCAGCTTAGGAACAGCCGAGCAGTACTTC. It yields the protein CASSLGTAEQYF.

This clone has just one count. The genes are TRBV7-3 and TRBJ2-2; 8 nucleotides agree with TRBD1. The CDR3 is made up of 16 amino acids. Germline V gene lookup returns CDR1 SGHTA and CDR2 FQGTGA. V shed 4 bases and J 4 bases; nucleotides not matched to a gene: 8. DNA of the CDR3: TGTGCCAGCAGCTCGGCCCCCACAGGGGGCACCGGGGAGCTGTTTTTT. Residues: CASSSAPTGGTGELFF.

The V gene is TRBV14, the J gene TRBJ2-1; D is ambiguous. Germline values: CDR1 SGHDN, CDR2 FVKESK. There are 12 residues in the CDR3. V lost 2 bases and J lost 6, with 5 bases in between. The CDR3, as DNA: TGTGCCAGCAGCCAATGGGGCAATGAGCAGTTCTTC. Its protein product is CASSQWGNEQFF.

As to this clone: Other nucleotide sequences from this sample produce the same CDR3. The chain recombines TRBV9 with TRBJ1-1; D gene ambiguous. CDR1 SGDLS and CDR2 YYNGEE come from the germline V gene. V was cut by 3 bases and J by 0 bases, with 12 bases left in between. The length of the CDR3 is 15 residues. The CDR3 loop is CASSALTGMNTEAFF. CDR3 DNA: TGTGCCAGCAGCGCCCTGACGGGGATGAACACTGAAGCTTTCTTT.

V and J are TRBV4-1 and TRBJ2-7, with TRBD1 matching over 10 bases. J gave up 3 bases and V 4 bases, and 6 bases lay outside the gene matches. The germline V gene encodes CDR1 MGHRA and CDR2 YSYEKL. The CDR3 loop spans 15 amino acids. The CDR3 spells CASSPRTGGRYEQYF. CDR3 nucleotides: TGCGCCAGCAGCCCTAGGACAGGGGGACGCTACGAGCAGTACTTC.

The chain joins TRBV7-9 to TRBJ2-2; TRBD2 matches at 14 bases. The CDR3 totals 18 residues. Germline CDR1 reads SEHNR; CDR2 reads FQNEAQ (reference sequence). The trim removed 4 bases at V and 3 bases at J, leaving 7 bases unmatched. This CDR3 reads CASSSSGLAGVDTGELFF. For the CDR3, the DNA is TGTGCCAGCAGCTCATCGGGACTAGCGGGAGTGGACACCGGGGAGCTGTTTTTT.

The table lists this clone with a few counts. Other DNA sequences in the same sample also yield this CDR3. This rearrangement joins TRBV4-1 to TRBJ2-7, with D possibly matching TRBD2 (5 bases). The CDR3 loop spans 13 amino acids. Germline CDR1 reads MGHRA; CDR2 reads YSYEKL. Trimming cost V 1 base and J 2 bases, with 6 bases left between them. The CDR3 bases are TGCGCCAGCAGCCAAGTGGAGGCCTACGAGCAGTACTTC. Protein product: CASSQVEAYEQYF.

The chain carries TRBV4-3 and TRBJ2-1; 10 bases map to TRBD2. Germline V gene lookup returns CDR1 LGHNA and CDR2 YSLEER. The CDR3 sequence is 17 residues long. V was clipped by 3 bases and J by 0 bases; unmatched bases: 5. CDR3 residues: CASSHYGLAASYNEQFF. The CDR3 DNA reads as TGCGCCAGCAGCCATTACGGACTAGCGGCCTCCTACAATGAGCAGTTCTTC.

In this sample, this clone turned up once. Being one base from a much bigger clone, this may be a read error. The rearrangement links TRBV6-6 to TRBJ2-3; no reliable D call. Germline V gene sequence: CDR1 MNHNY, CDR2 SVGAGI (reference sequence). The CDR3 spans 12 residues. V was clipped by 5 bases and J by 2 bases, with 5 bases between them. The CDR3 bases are TGTGCCAGCAGTCCGCACACAGATACGCAGTATTTT. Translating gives CASSPHTDTQYF.

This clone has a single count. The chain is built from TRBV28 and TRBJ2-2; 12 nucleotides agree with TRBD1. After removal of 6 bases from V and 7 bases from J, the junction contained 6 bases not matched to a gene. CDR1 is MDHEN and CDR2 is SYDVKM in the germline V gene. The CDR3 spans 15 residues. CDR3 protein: CASRGTGGLGGELFF. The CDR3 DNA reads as TGTGCCAGCAGGGGGACAGGGGGCCTTGGCGGGGAGCTGTTTTTT.

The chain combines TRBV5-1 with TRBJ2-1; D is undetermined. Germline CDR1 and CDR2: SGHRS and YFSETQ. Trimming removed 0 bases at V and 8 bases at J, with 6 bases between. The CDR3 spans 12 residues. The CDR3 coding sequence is TGCGCCAGCAGCTTGGGGGATTATGAGCAGTTCTTC. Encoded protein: CASSLGDYEQFF.

CDR3 nucleotide sequence: TGTGCCAGCAGCTTAGCGAAGAACACTGAAGCTTTCTTT. Its translation: CASSLAKNTEAFF. V is TRBV6-5 and J is TRBJ1-1; D is undetermined. Germline-derived CDR1 and CDR2 are MNHEY and SVGAGI. The V and J ends lost 6 bases and 1 base respectively, with 9 bases between them. The CDR3 is made up of 13 amino acids.

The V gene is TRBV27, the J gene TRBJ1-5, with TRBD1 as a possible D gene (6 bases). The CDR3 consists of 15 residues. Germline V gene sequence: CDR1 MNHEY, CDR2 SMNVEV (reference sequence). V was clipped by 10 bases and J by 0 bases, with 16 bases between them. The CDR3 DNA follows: TGTGCCACCCAAACAACAGGGTATAGCAATCAGCCCCAGCATTTT. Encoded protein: CATQTTGYSNQPQHF.

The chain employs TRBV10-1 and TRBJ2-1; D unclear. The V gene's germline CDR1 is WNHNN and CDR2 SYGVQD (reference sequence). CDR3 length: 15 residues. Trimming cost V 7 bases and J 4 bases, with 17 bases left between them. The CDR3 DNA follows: TGCGCCAGCATCCTCGGACGGAATCCATACAATGAGCAGTTCTTC. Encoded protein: CASILGRNPYNEQFF.